This TCR beta chain emerged from a study of shared clonotypes between healthy human individuals. The investigators split CD4+ cells into a CD45RA+ naive subset and a CD45RA-negative memory subset. The run depth of the assay was deep. TCRdb keeps only in-frame clones here, not all; method: immunoSEQ multiplex PCR. This table has more than 1,200,000 clones, about 98.5% appearing once. The V gene lost 1 base and the J gene lost 10 bases, with 13 bases spanning the gap. Germline V lookup: CDR1 SGHDN, CDR2 FVKESK. The CDR3 covers 13 residues. What was sequenced was naive CD4+ T cells sorted from blood. Subset in this sample: CD45RA+ positively selected. The chain employs TRBV14 and TRBJ1-1, with D perhaps TRBD1 (5 bases). This clonotype originated in a man aged 25 to 45 in good health. CDR3 loop: CASSQAGNRRAFF. CDR3 DNA sequence: TGTGCCAGCAGCCAAGCAGGGAATCGGAGAGCTTTCTTT.